The sequence of this TCR beta chain was determined in a study of identical twins. This CDR3 region has 16 residues. V trimming: 1 base; J trimming: 2 bases; junction bases outside the gene matches: 5. Germline values: CDR1 LGHNA, CDR2 YNFKEQ. Via MiXCR, TCRdb re-called the 5' RACE reads, giving one row per CDR3 protein. The sample records 450,000 or so distinct CDR3 sequences, roughly 24% being singletons. Overall study results and limits: For cord blood, abundant beta clonotypes had fewer insertions, unlike memory repertoires, which showed none. Low generation probability was overrepresented in out-of-frame alpha sequences shared by twins.

A remark on this clonotype: Its antigen remains unidentified.

The same specimen was also included in a second study, on T cells expressing NK-cell markers.

The clonotype was recovered from a woman aged 18-30 years in good health. The chain has TRBV4-2 and TRBJ2-3; 8 nucleotides align to TRBD2. The sequenced sample consisted of CD4+ T cells sorted from blood. CDR3 protein: CASSQGGRQTTDTQYF. As DNA, the CDR3 is TGTGCCAGCAGCCAAGGCGGGAGGCAGACCACAGATACGCAGTATTTT.